A selection of T cell receptor beta chains follows, all from one sample in a study of T cell responses to AZD1222 COVID-19 vaccine. TCRdb's table, derived via immunoSEQ multiplex PCR, lists solely in-frame clones and lacks some. Among 180,000 or so clones listed, roughly 92% were seen once. Sequencing was performed on peripheral blood, taken 28 days after the second AZD1222 dose. The receptors originated from an adult who received the AZD1222 COVID-19 vaccine. The CDR3 runs from the conserved cysteine through the conserved F or W. The D gene is left open where the match is weak. Part of the rows lack a size; the others show once, few, many or a class for expanded clones.

abundance,v_gene,d_gene,j_gene,CDR3aa,CDR3nt
.,TRBV28,TRBD1,TRBJ2-7,CASSDQTGSYEQYF,TGTGCCAGCAGCGACCAGACAGGGTCCTACGAGCAGTACTTC
.,TRBV11-2,.,TRBJ2-7,CASSFTDTHSYEQYF,TGTGCCAGCAGCTTCACAGACACACACTCCTACGAGCAGTACTTC
.,TRBV4-1,.,TRBJ2-5,CASSHARGLQETQYF,TGCGCCAGCAGCCACGCCCGGGGACTTCAAGAGACCCAGTACTTC
once,TRBV7-6,TRBD2,TRBJ2-3,CASSLLRRGTLDTQYF,TGTGCCAGCAGCTTACTCCGGCGGGGGACTTTGGATACGCAGTATTTT
.,TRBV18,TRBD2,TRBJ2-1,CASSPPLAGSYNEQFF,TGTGCCAGCTCACCTCCACTAGCGGGTTCCTACAATGAGCAGTTCTTC
.,TRBV19,TRBD1,TRBJ2-5,CASRDRLETQYF,TGTGCCAGCCGGGACAGGTTAGAGACCCAGTACTTC
.,TRBV10-3,.,TRBJ2-7,CAISAEQANSYEQYF,TGTGCCATCAGTGCCGAGCAGGCGAACTCCTACGAGCAGTACTTC
.,TRBV14,.,TRBJ2-7,CASSLRAVPYEQYF,TGTGCCAGCAGCCTCAGGGCCGTTCCTTACGAGCAGTACTTC
once,TRBV19,TRBD1,TRBJ2-5,CASSTGTGGQTQYF,TGTGCCAGTAGTACCGGGACAGGGGGTCAGACCCAGTACTTC
.,TRBV30,.,TRBJ1-2,CAWSVGWTTGYTF,TGTGCCTGGAGTGTAGGATGGACAACGGGCTACACCTTC
.,TRBV29-1,.,TRBJ2-2,CSVESVYTGELFF,TGCAGCGTTGAAAGCGTCTACACCGGGGAGCTGTTTTTT
.,TRBV30,TRBD2,TRBJ2-2,CAWKGSLGGTGELFF,TGTGCCTGGAAAGGAAGCTTGGGGGGGACCGGGGAGCTGTTTTTT
.,TRBV7-9,.,TRBJ2-5,CASSLVIDETQYF,TGTGCCAGCAGCTTAGTTATTGACGAGACCCAGTACTTC
.,TRBV5-4,.,TRBJ1-1,CASSLYQSRNTEAFF,TGTGCCAGCAGCTTGTATCAGAGCCGGAACACTGAAGCTTTCTTT
.,TRBV4-1,.,TRBJ1-5,CASSQDWGNQPQHF,TGCGCCAGCAGCCAAGATTGGGGTAATCAGCCCCAGCATTTT
.,TRBV7-3,TRBD1,TRBJ1-2,CASSSSGQGGYGYTF,TGTGCCAGCAGCTCCTCTGGACAGGGCGGCTATGGCTACACCTTC
.,TRBV3-1/TRBV3-2,.,TRBJ1-5,CASSQKAGLNQPQHF,TGTGCCAGCAGCCAAAAAGCGGGCCTCAATCAGCCCCAGCATTTT
.,TRBV5-1,.,TRBJ2-6,CASSFRGDGANVLTF,TGCGCCAGCAGCTTTCGAGGGGATGGGGCCAACGTCCTGACTTTC
.,TRBV6-5,TRBD2,TRBJ2-3,CASNIAGGGADTQYF,TGTGCCAGCAATATAGCGGGAGGTGGCGCAGATACGCAGTATTTT
.,TRBV6-5,.,TRBJ1-2,CATYTGGGYGYTF,TGTGCCACCTACACTGGGGGGGGCTATGGCTACACCTTC
.,TRBV11-2,.,TRBJ2-5,CASSFWGTETQYF,TGTGCCAGCAGCTTTTGGGGCACAGAGACCCAGTACTTC
.,TRBV12-5,TRBD1,TRBJ2-3,CASGLARLDGQGIGADTQYF,TGTGCTAGTGGTTTGGCCCGACTTGACGGACAGGGCATAGGGGCAGATACGCAGTATTTT
.,TRBV7-9,.,TRBJ1-3,CASSYRDTRNTIYF,TGTGCCAGCAGCTACCGGGACACGCGAAACACCATATATTTT
.,TRBV5-1,.,TRBJ2-7,CASSLIGAYEQYF,TGCGCCAGCAGCCTTATAGGGGCCTACGAGCAGTACTTC
.,TRBV11-3,.,TRBJ2-7,CASSPQGSVGEQYF,TGTGCCAGCAGCCCACAGGGTTCGGTGGGGGAGCAGTACTTC
.,TRBV2,.,TRBJ1-2,CASVGDAGGYTF,TGTGCCAGCGTGGGGGACGCCGGAGGCTACACCTTC
.,TRBV5-8,.,TRBJ1-5,CASRPTGLFRSNQPQHF,TGTGCCAGCAGGCCCACGGGTCTGTTCCGTAGCAATCAGCCCCAGCATTTT
.,TRBV4-1,.,TRBJ2-1,CASSQGSAYNEQFF,TGCGCCAGCAGCCAAGGAAGTGCCTACAATGAGCAGTTCTTC
.,TRBV19,.,TRBJ2-2,CASSPVSQTYTGELFF,TGTGCCAGTAGTCCGGTCAGCCAAACATACACCGGGGAGCTGTTTTTT
.,TRBV7-9,.,TRBJ2-4,CASSLGGTGWNIQYF,TGTGCCAGCAGCTTAGGAGGGACGGGATGGAACATTCAGTACTTC
.,TRBV7-2,.,TRBJ1-5,CASSPVNSNQPQHF,TGTGCCAGCAGCCCCGTGAATAGCAATCAGCCCCAGCATTTT
.,TRBV5-5,.,TRBJ1-4,CASSLAGIRGPNEKLFF,TGTGCCAGCAGCTTGGCCGGGATCCGGGGGCCTAATGAAAAACTGTTTTTT
.,TRBV11-2,TRBD1,TRBJ1-6,CASSRTGVNSPLHF,TGTGCCAGCAGCCGGACAGGAGTCAATTCACCCCTCCACTTT
.,TRBV19,.,TRBJ1-2,CASSTGGAYGYTF,TGTGCCAGTAGTACCGGGGGGGCCTATGGCTACACCTTC
.,TRBV9,.,TRBJ1-2,CASSLLSQGPVNYGYTF,TGTGCCAGCAGCCTCCTTTCGCAGGGCCCCGTTAACTATGGCTACACCTTC
.,TRBV9,.,TRBJ1-5,CASSPGWSLDQPQHF,TGTGCCAGCAGCCCCGGTTGGAGTCTAGATCAGCCCCAGCATTTT
.,TRBV11-2,.,TRBJ1-1,CASRRTASTEAFF,TGTGCCAGCAGACGGACAGCTTCGACTGAAGCTTTCTTT
.,TRBV13,.,TRBJ1-2,CASSLHGVTYGYTF,TGTGCCAGCAGCTTACATGGGGTAACCTATGGCTACACCTTC
.,TRBV5-4,TRBD1,TRBJ2-7,CASSDPGGSLSYEQYF,TGTGCCAGCAGCGACCCAGGGGGAAGTTTATCCTACGAGCAGTACTTC
.,TRBV5-1,TRBD2,TRBJ2-1,CASSLTTSGADYNEQFF,TGCGCCAGCAGCCTCACTACTAGCGGTGCGGACTACAATGAGCAGTTCTTC
once,TRBV6-5,.,TRBJ1-1,CASSYSPQKAFF,TGTGCCAGCAGTTACTCGCCCCAAAAAGCTTTCTTT
.,TRBV6-5,TRBD1,TRBJ2-7,CASSYFGQGSYEQYF,TGTGCCAGCAGTTACTTTGGACAGGGGTCCTACGAGCAGTACTTC